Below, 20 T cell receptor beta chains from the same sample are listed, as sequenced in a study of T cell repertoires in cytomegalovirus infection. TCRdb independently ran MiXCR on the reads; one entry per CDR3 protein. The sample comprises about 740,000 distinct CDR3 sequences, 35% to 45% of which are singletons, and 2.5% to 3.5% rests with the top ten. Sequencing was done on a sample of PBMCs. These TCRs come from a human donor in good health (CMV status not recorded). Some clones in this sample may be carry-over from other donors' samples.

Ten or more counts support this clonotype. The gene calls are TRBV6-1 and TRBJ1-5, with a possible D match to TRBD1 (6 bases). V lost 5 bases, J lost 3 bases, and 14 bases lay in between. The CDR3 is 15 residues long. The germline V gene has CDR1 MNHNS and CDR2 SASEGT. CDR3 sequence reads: CASSTLTGPNQPQHF. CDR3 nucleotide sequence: TGTGCCAGCAGTACTCTGACAGGCCCCAATCAGCCCCAGCATTTT.

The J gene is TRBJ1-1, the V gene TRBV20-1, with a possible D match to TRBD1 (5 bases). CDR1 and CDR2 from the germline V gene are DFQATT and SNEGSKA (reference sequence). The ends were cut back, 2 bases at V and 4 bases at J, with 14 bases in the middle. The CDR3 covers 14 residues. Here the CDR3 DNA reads TGCAGTGCTAGAATCCGGGGCTTCGGCACTGAAGCTTTCTTT. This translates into CSARIRGFGTEAFF.

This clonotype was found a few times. The CDR3 reads CAIRNKQNPEAFF. DNA for the CDR3: TGTGCCATCCGAAATAAACAAAACCCTGAAGCTTTCTTT. The V gene is TRBV10-3, the J gene TRBJ1-1, with D unclear. With 8 bases removed from V and 6 bases from J, the gap between germline ends came to 16 bases. CDR3 length: 13 amino acids. Germline V gene data show CDR1 as ENHRY and CDR2 as SYGVKD.

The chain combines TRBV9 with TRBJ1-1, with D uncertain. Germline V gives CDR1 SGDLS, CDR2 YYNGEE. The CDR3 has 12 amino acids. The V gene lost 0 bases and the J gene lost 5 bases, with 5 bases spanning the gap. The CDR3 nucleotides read TGTGCCAGCAGCGTAGAAGCTACTGAAGCTTTCTTT. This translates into CASSVEATEAFF. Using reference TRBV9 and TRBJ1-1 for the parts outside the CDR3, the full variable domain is DSGVTQTPKHLITATGQRVTLRCSPRSGDLSVYWYQQSLDQGLQFLIQYYNGEERAKGNILERFSAQQFPDLHSELNLSSLELGDSALYFCASSVEATEAFFGQGTRLTVV.

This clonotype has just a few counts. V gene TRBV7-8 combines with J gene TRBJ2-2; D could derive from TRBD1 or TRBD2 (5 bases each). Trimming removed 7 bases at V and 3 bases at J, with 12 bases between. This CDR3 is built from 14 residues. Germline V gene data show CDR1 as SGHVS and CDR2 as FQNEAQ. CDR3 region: CASIERDHTGELFF. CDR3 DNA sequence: TGTGCCAGCATCGAACGGGACCACACCGGGGAGCTGTTTTTT.

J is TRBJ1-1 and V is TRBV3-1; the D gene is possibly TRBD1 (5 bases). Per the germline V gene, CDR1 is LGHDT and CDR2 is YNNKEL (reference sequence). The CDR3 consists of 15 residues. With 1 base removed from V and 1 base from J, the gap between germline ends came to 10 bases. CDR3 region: CASSQAGPSNTEAFF. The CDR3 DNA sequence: TGTGCCAGCAGCCAAGCAGGGCCCTCGAACACTGAAGCTTTCTTT. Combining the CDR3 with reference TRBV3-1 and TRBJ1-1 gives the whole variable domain DTAVSQTPKYLVTQMGNDKSIKCEQNLGHDTMYWYKQDSKKFLKIMFSYNNKELIINETVPNRFSPKSPDKAHLNLHINSLELGDSAVYFCASSQAGPSNTEAFFGQGTRLTVV.

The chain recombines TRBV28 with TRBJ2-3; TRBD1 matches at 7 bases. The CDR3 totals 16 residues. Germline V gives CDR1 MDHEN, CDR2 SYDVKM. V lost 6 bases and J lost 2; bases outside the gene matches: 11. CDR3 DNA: TGTGCCAGCAGGGGACCCGACAGGGTGTACACAGATACGCAGTATTTT. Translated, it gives CASRGPDRVYTDTQYF. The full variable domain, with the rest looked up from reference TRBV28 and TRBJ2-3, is DVKVTQSSRYLVKRTGEKVFLECVQDMDHENMFWYRQDPGLGLRLIYFSYDVKMKEKGDIPEGYSVSREKKERFSLILESASTNQTSMYLCASRGPDRVYTDTQYFGPGTRLTVL.

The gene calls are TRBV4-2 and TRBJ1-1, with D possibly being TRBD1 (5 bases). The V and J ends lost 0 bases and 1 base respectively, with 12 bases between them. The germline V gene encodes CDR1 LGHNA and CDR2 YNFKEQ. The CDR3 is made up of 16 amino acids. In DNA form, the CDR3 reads TGTGCCAGCAGCCAAGATGCGGCGGGACGGAACACTGAAGCTTTCTTT. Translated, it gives CASSQDAAGRNTEAFF.

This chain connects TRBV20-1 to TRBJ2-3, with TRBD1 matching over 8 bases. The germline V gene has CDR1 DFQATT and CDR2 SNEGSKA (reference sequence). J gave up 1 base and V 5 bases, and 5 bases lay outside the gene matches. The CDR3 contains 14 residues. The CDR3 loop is CSAHRGLGTDTQYF. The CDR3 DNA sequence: TGCAGTGCTCACAGGGGGTTGGGCACAGATACGCAGTATTTT.

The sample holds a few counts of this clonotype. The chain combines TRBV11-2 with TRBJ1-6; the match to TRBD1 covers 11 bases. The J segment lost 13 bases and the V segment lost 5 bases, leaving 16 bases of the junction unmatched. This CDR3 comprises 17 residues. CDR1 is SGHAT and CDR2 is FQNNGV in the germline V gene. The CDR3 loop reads CASSPARGQGGIPPLHF. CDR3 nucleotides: TGTGCCAGCAGCCCCGCTCGGGGACAGGGGGGGATCCCCCCCCTCCACTTT.

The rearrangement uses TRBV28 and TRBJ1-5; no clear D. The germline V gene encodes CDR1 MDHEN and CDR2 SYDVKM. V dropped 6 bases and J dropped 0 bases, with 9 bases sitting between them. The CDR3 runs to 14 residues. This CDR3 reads CASRLAASNQPQHF. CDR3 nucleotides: TGTGCCAGCAGGCTGGCAGCTAGCAATCAGCCCCAGCATTTT.

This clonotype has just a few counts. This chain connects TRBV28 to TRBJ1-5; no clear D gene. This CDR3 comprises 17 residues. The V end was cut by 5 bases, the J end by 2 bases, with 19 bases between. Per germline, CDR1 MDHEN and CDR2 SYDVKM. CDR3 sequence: CASSTTRLGLGNQPQHF. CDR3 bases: TGTGCCAGCAGTACGACCCGACTCGGACTGGGCAATCAGCCCCAGCATTTT.

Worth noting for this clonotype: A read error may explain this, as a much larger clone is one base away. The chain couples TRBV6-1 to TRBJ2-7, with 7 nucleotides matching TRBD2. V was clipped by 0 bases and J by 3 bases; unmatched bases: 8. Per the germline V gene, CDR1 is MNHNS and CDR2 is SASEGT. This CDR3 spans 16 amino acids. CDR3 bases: TGTGCCAGCAGTGAAGCCGGACTAGAGTTAGACTACGAGCAGTACTTC. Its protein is CASSEAGLELDYEQYF.

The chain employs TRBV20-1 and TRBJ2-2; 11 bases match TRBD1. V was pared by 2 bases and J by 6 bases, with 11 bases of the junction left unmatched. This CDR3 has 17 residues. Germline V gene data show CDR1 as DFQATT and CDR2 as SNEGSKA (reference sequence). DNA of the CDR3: TGCAGTGCTAGAACCACGATCCGGGACAGGGGGGCCGGGGAGCTGTTTTTT. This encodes CSARTTIRDRGAGELFF.

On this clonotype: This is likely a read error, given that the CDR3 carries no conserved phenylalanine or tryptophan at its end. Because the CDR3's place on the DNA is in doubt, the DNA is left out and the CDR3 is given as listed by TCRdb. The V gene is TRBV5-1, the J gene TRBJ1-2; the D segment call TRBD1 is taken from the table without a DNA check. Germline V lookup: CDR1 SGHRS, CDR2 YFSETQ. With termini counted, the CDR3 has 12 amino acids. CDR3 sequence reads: CASTSGAGGYTL.

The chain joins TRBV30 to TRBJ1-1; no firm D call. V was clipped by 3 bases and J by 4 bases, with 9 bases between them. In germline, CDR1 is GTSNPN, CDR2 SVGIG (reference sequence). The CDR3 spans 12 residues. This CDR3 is CAWRMVSTEAFF. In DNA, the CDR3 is TGTGCCTGGAGGATGGTTAGCACTGAAGCTTTCTTT.

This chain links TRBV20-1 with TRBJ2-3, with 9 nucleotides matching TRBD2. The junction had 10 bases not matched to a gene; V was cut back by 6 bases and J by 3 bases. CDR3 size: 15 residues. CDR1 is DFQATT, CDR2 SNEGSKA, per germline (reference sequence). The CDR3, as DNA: TGCAGTGCAAGTCCCGCTAGCGGGAAAACAGATACGCAGTATTTT. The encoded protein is CSASPASGKTDTQYF.

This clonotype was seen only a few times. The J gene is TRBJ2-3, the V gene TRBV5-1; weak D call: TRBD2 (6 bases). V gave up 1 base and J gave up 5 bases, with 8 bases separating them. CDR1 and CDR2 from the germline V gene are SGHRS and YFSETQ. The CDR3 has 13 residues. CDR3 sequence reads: CASSLWGEDTQYF. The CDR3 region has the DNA TGCGCCAGCAGCTTGTGGGGGGAAGATACGCAGTATTTT. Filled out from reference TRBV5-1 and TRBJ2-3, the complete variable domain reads KAGVTQTPRYLIKTRGQQVTLSCSPISGHRSVSWYQQTPGQGLQFLFEYFSETQRNKGNFPGRFSGRQFSNSRSEMNVSTLELGDSALYLCASSLWGEDTQYFGPGTRLTVL.

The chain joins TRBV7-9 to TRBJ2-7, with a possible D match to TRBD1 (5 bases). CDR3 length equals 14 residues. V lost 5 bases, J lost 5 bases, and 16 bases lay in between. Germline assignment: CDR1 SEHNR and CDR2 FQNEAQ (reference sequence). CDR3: CASSQVGGANEQYF. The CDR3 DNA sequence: TGTGCCAGCAGCCAAGTAGGTGGGGCAAACGAGCAGTACTTC.

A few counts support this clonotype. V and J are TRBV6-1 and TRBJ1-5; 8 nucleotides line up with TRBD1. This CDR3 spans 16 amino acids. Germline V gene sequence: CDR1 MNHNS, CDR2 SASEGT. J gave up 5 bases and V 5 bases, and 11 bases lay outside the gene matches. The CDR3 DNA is TGTGCCAGCAGTTATGCGACAGGGGCCTTCGATCAGCCCCAGCATTTT. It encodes CASSYATGAFDQPQHF.